This TCR beta chain was sequenced in a study of T cell responses to AZD1222 COVID-19 vaccine. Overall study results and limits: Regions 160-218 and 743-854 dominated among vaccine-associated CD4 TCRs spanning spike. Among AZD1222 vaccinees, only 5 to 7 were seropositive at baseline. The breadth and depth of Spike-specific TCRs increased once two AZD1222 doses had been given.

The data were produced by immunoSEQ multiplex PCR, yet TCRdb's version contains in-frame clones alone and is incomplete. The sample gives 90,000 to 100,000 clones, approximately 81% of which show up once; about 4.5% is in the top ten. In germline, CDR1 is LGHDT, CDR2 YNNKEL (reference sequence). The CDR3 loop spans 14 amino acids. J lost 7 bases, V lost 0 bases, and 5 bases had no gene match. This clone was recorded a few times. The antigen remains unidentified. The chain joins TRBV3-1 (or the pseudogene TRBV3-2) to TRBJ1-2; 7 bases are shared with TRBD1. This TCR derives from an adult who received the AZD1222 COVID-19 vaccine. The sequences come from peripheral blood, collected 28 days after the second AZD1222 dose. DNA of the CDR3: TGTGCCAGCAGCCAAGAAACCACAGGGGTTGGCTACACCTTC. Its translation: CASSQETTGVGYTF.